This is a list of T cell receptor beta chains from one sample in a study of cytomegalovirus exposure and HLA in healthy donors. The method was immunoSEQ multiplex PCR; TCRdb's version includes in-frame clones alone and lacks a portion of them. The table has 40,000 or so clones, around 64% seen once; the top ten hold approximately 9.3%. Specimen: PBMCs. All receptors derive from a human donor in good health. The CDR3 runs from the conserved cysteine through the conserved F or W. The D gene is left open where the match is weak. Some rows mark clone size as missing; the rest say once, few, many or name a class of expanded clone.

TRBD2,NA,TRBV19,TRBJ2-7,15,CASSRTSGGVYEQYF,TGTGCCAGTAGCCGCACTAGCGGGGGAGTCTACGAGCAGTACTTC
NA,few,TRBV7-9,TRBJ2-5,15,CASSLGLVVQETQYF,TGTGCCAGCAGCTTAGGTTTAGTCGTACAAGAGACCCAGTACTTC
TRBD1,NA,TRBV10-3,TRBJ1-2,13,CAASGTGIVGYTF,TGTGCCGCCTCCGGGACAGGCATAGTCGGCTACACCTTC
TRBD2,few,TRBV4-2,TRBJ2-7,16,CASSQEALAGVYEQYF,TGTGCCAGCAGCCAAGAAGCACTAGCGGGGGTCTACGAGCAGTACTTC
TRBD1,few,TRBV11-2,TRBJ1-5,14,CASSRTGVGQPQHF,TGTGCCAGCAGCCGGACAGGGGTAGGTCAGCCCCAGCATTTT
TRBD1,NA,TRBV7-9,TRBJ1-2,13,CASSHGTDYGYTF,TGTGCCAGCAGCCACGGGACAGACTATGGCTACACCTTC
NA,NA,TRBV7-2,TRBJ1-3,16,CASSPRGPPSGNTIYF,TGTGCCAGCAGCCCCCGCGGGCCCCCCTCTGGAAACACCATATATTTT
NA,NA,TRBV20-1,TRBJ2-1,11,CTPWGHNEQFF,TGCACCCCTTGGGGCCACAATGAGCAGTTCTTC
TRBD2,NA,TRBV30,TRBJ2-3,15,CAWSAGASGGDTQYF,TGTGCCTGGAGTGCCGGAGCTAGCGGGGGGGATACGCAGTATTTT
TRBD1,few,TRBV5-1,TRBJ1-4,15,CASSGGTGFNEKLFF,TGCGCCAGCAGCGGAGGGACAGGCTTTAATGAAAAACTGTTTTTT
NA,few,TRBV4-3,TRBJ2-3,15,CASSQDRLSKDTQYF,TGCGCCAGCAGCCAAGATAGACTAAGTAAAGATACGCAGTATTTT
NA,NA,TRBV18,TRBJ1-5,13,CASSLSGNQPQHF,TGTGCCAGCTCCCTATCGGGCAATCAGCCCCAGCATTTT
NA,NA,TRBV5-1,TRBJ2-4,14,CASSLPDQANIQYF,TGCGCCAGCAGCTTGCCGGATCAGGCAAACATTCAGTACTTC
TRBD1,once,TRBV15,TRBJ2-1,13,CATSNRGENEQFF,TGTGCCACCTCAAACAGGGGTGAGAATGAGCAGTTCTTC
TRBD2,few,TRBV4-2,TRBJ2-3,14,CASSQRGEKDTQYF,TGTGCCAGCAGCCAGCGGGGGGAGAAGGATACGCAGTATTTT
TRBD1,once,TRBV6-1,TRBJ2-3,13,CASSSAGGDTQYF,TGTGCCAGCAGTTCGGCAGGGGGAGATACGCAGTATTTT
NA,NA,TRBV28,TRBJ1-4,14,CASSLLQSNEKLFF,TGTGCCAGCAGTTTATTGCAGTCCAATGAAAAACTGTTTTTT
NA,NA,TRBV30,TRBJ1-4,16,CAWSGQIEATNEKLFF,TGTGCCTGGAGTGGTCAAATAGAGGCAACTAATGAAAAACTGTTTTTT
NA,NA,TRBV30,TRBJ1-1,12,CAWSVSRQKAFF,TGTGCCTGGAGTGTATCCCGACAGAAAGCTTTCTTT
NA,NA,TRBV18,TRBJ2-2,12,CASSKLAGELFF,TGTGCCAGCTCAAAGTTAGCCGGGGAGCTGTTTTTT
TRBD1,NA,TRBV29-1,TRBJ1-2,11,CSVWTGNGNTF,TGCAGCGTCTGGACAGGGAACGGCAACACCTTC
TRBD1,NA,TRBV2,TRBJ1-1,12,CASSGDRARAFF,TGTGCCAGCAGTGGGGACAGGGCGCGGGCTTTCTTT
TRBD1,NA,TRBV6-6,TRBJ1-2,13,CASSPDRAEGYTF,TGTGCCAGCAGTCCCGACAGGGCGGAGGGCTACACCTTC
NA,NA,TRBV7-2,TRBJ2-5,12,CASSSTLETQYF,TGTGCCAGCAGCTCTACTCTGGAGACCCAGTACTTC
TRBD1,NA,TRBV28,TRBJ2-3,15,CASSLTDRGTDTQYF,TGTGCCAGCAGTCTAACGGACAGGGGCACAGATACGCAGTATTTT
NA,NA,TRBV4-3,TRBJ2-7,14,CASSQDFGAREQYF,TGCGCCAGCAGCCAAGATTTTGGGGCGCGGGAGCAGTACTTC
TRBD1,NA,TRBV5-4,TRBJ2-5,13,CASRMGQKETQYF,TGTGCCAGCAGAATGGGACAGAAAGAGACCCAGTACTTC
NA,NA,TRBV7-2,TRBJ1-4,15,CASSLGGTSDEKLFF,TGTGCCAGCAGCTTGGGAGGGACTTCCGATGAAAAACTGTTTTTT
NA,NA,TRBV6-5,TRBJ1-2,14,CASEAGGGLDGYTF,TGTGCCAGCGAGGCCGGGGGGGGGCTAGATGGCTACACCTTC
NA,NA,TRBV6-1,TRBJ1-1,13,CASIWAVGTEAFF,TGTGCCAGCATTTGGGCAGTCGGCACTGAAGCTTTCTTT
TRBD1,NA,TRBV7-2,TRBJ2-7,14,CASSLGQGIYEQYF,TGTGCCAGCAGCTTGGGACAGGGTATCTACGAGCAGTACTTC
NA,NA,TRBV19,TRBJ1-2,12,CASERFNYGYTF,TGTGCCAGTGAGAGGTTTAACTATGGCTACACCTTC
TRBD1,NA,TRBV28,TRBJ1-2,15,CASSIGTGGIFGYTF,TGTGCCAGCAGTATAGGGACAGGTGGTATCTTTGGCTACACCTTC
NA,NA,TRBV2,TRBJ1-1,16,CASSGAVWGGNTEAFF,TGTGCCAGCAGTGGGGCAGTTTGGGGGGGGAACACTGAAGCTTTCTTT
TRBD2,NA,TRBV2,TRBJ2-5,14,CASRSGGGGETQYF,TGTGCCAGCAGGTCGGGGGGGGGCGGGGAGACCCAGTACTTC
TRBD1,NA,TRBV18,TRBJ1-1,13,CASSPARQGEAFF,TGTGCCAGCTCACCAGCCAGACAGGGAGAAGCTTTCTTT